This entry is about one TCR beta chain. Its antigen is still unknown. PCR was performed using 60 Vbeta and 13 Jbeta primers. Produced via immunoSEQ multiplex PCR; TCRdb's table is partial and in-frame only. The data contain 130,000 to 150,000 clones, roughly three quarters of them singletons. This specimen belongs to a study of cytomegalovirus exposure and HLA in healthy donors. Study-wide results and limits: TCR beta chain V- and J-gene trimming was linked, in a later analysis, to a missense variant in DCLRE1C. According to the study, around 150 TCR beta chains were cytomegalovirus-associated. The authors confirmed in vitro that a few CMV-associated chains were specific for CMV antigens.

This CDR3 is 15 amino acids long. Germline values: CDR1 SGHTA, CDR2 FQGTGA. J gave up 2 bases and V 6 bases, and 3 bases lay outside the gene matches. The sequencing input was PBMCs. The genes are TRBV7-3 and TRBJ2-3; 12 nucleotides agree with TRBD2. The source is a woman between 45 and 65 years old in good health and CMV-seronegative. The CDR3 sequence is CASSASGGVTDTQYF. In DNA form, the CDR3 reads TGTGCCAGCAGTGCTAGCGGGGGGGTCACAGATACGCAGTATTTT.